This T cell receptor (beta chain) was captured by sequencing in a study of blood T cell repertoires in COVID-19 (dated by TCRdb to the early 2020s). Regarding the study in general: Samples from collaborators originated in the United States, Italy and Spain and spanned both the acute and convalescent phases of COVID-19. A freely available public database, intended as a resource for researchers studying the immune response to SARS-CoV-2, is where the repertoires were released. Where HLA class I and class II types were available, the types were taken from metadata supplied by the sample provider, not from assay-based typing. Nearly every sample came with metadata listing a de-identified subject ID, COVID-19 status, age in years and sex. The material from the prospective study consisted of cDNA or gDNA derived from T cells, B-cell-depleted T cells, or PBMCs. Deeply sampled blood TCRbeta repertoires from subjects exposed to, actively infected with, or recovered from COVID-19 were included in the dataset. The samples were drawn from two sources: the first 160 participants of the ongoing ImmuneRACE study, and about 1,300 subjects contributed by 6 global collaborators. Broad study findings and their caveats: The quantity of clinical and demographic metadata differed by source and by participant and was supplied without curation.

TCRbeta CDR3 regions were amplified from genomic DNA using the immunoSEQ Assay, a bias-controlled multiplex PCR. The authors' analysis ran thus. Within the assay, amplification of reference gene primers was used to estimate how many nucleated cells each sample contained. To quantify the absolute abundance of each unique TCRbeta CDR3 rearrangement, sequence reads were collapsed and filtered. For each sample, productive Simpson clonality was calculated as the square root of Simpson's diversity index over productive rearrangements. TCRdb re-hosts the immuneACCESS table, in-frame sequences only. Its copies lack some clones; in the studies checked, an unresolved V gene accounts for under half of them, and the cause for the rest is not known. The DNA gave D and trimming, while V, J and clone size come from that table. The sample table holds around 60,000 clones, of which more than 70% were seen once. About 20% of the sample rests with the top ten.

Turning to this clone: No cognate antigen has been identified for it. No clone much larger than this one lies a single base away; base qualities are absent.

One collaborating source in Seattle enrolled patients during active infection and followed them longitudinally through the course of disease. Whole blood was collected in K2EDTA tubes by collaborating institutions according to the institutions' own protocols. For TCRbeta analysis, collaborator samples were shipped as frozen whole blood, as isolated PBMCs, or as DNA extracted from either sample type. V sheds 5 bases and J sheds 5 bases, leaving 9 bases between their ends. From the germline V gene (reference sequence), CDR1 is SEHNR and CDR2 is FQNEAQ. The CDR3 starts with the cysteine, ends with the phenylalanine, and has 13 residues. Just CDR3 DNA is preserved here, 39 bases in frame from base 1.

Sequencing input: peripheral blood. The TCR was taken from a man aged 25-45 years with COVID-19, enrolled during active disease. This chain is built from TRBV7-9 and TRBJ2-2; a weak D assignment points to TRBD1 (6 bases agree). The DNA sequence is given as TGTGCCAGCAGCGAGGGGGATACCGGGGAGCTGTTTTTT. The encoded protein is CASSEGDTGELFF.